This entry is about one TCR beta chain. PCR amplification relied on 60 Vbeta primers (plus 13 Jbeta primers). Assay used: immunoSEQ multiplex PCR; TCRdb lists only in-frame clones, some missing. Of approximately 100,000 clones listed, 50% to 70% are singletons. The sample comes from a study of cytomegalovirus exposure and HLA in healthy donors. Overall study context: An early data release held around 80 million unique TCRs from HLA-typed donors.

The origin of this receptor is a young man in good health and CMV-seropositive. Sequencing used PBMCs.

The chain's CDR3 is CASSLMTSEETQYF. The CDR3, as DNA: TGCGCCAGCAGCTTGATGACTAGCGAAGAGACCCAGTACTTC. This rearrangement joins TRBV5-1 to TRBJ2-5; TRBD2 aligns across 8 bases. CDR1 is SGHRS, CDR2 YFSETQ, per germline. The CDR3 covers 14 residues. Germline trimming cut 1 base from V and 3 bases from J; bases unmatched to any gene: 2.